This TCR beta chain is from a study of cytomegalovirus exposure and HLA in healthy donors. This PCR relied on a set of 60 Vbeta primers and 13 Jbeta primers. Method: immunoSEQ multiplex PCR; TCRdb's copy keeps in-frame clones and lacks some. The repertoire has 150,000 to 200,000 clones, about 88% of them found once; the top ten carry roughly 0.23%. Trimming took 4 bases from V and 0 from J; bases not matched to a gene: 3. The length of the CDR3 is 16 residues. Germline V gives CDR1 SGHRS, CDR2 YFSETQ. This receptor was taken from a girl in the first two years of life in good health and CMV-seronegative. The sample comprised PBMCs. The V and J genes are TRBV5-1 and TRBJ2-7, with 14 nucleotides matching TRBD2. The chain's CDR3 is CASSGGTSGSSYEQYF. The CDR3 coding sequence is TGCGCCAGCAGCGGAGGGACTAGCGGGAGCTCCTACGAGCAGTACTTC. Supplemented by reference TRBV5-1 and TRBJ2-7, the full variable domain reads KAGVTQTPRYLIKTRGQQVTLSCSPISGHRSVSWYQQTPGQGLQFLFEYFSETQRNKGNFPGRFSGRQFSNSRSEMNVSTLELGDSALYLCASSGGTSGSSYEQYFGPGTRLTVT.